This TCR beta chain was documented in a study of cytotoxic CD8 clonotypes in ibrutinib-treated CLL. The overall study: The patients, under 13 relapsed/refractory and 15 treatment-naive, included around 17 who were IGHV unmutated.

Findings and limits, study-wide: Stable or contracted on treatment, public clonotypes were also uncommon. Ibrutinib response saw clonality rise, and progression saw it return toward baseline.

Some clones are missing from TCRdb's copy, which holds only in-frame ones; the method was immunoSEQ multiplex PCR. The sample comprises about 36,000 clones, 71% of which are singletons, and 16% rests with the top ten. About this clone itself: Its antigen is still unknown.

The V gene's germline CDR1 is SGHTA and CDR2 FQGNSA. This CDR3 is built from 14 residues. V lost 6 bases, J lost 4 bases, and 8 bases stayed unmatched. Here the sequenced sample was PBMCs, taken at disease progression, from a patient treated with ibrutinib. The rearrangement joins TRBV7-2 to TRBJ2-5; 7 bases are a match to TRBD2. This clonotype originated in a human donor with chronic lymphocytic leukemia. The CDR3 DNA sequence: TGTGCCAGCAGTAGCGGGTCTAGTGGAGAGACCCAGTACTTC. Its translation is CASSSGSSGETQYF.